This is a list of T cell receptor beta chains from one sample in a study of CD8+ T cells in alopecia areata. Clones were read by immunoSEQ multiplex PCR, and TCRdb kept only the in-frame ones, dropping some. Here the sample spans 200,000 to 250,000 clones, 64% being singletons. Source: CD4+ T cells sorted from blood, taken at week 4, from a patient treated with tofacitinib. These receptor sequences come from a human donor with alopecia areata. Both conserved end residues are part of each CDR3.

TRBJ2-2 TRBV7-9 CASSLSGANTGELFF
TRBJ2-1 TRBV7-9 CASSLFRGFNNEQFF
TRBJ1-1 TRBV2 CASSEDRDTEAFF
TRBJ2-5 TRBV30 CAWSPGWETQYF
TRBJ1-5 TRBV25-1 CASSATGNQPQHF
TRBJ2-7 TRBV4-3 CASSQVLAGDSSYEQYF
TRBJ2-5 TRBV6-5 CASSQSRKTQYF
TRBJ2-7 TRBV7-2 CASIGTGYEQYF
TRBJ1-4 TRBV7-9 CASSPQGYGANEKLFF
TRBJ2-7 TRBV29-1 CSVELLAGSSYEQYF
TRBJ1-1 TRBV30 CAWATGPEAFF
TRBJ1-1 TRBV19 CASTRFGDTEAFF
TRBJ1-2 TRBV7-9 CASSSDTLYGYTF
TRBJ1-2 TRBV5-8 CASSRTGSIYGYTF
TRBJ2-5 TRBV29-1 CSVSLGEETQYF
TRBJ2-3 TRBV7-8 CASSLYPIAGGYTQYF
TRBJ1-2 TRBV5-1 CASSSGQGDYGYTF
TRBJ2-2 TRBV11-2 CASSSLQGTGELFF
TRBJ2-7 TRBV7-9 CASSPGLLSYEQYF
TRBJ1-6 TRBV14 CASSQGQRYNSPLHF